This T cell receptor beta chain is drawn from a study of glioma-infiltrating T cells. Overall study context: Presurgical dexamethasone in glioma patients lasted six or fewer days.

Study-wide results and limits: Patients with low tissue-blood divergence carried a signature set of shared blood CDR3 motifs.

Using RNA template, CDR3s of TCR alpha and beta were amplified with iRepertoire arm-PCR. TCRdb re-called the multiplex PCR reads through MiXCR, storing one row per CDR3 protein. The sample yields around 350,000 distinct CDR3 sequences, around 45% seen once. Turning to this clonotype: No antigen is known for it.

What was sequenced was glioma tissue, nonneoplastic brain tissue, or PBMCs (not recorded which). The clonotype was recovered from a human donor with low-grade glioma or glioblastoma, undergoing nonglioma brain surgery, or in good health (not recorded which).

In nucleotides, the CDR3 is TGCAGTGCTGGGGAGGGGATTAACTCCTACAATGAGCAGTTCTTC. Its protein product is CSAGEGINSYNEQFF. The chain employs TRBV20-1 and TRBJ2-1, with 7 bases lining up with TRBD2. Trimming removed 5 bases from V and 0 bases from J; junction bases left unmatched: 7. Germline V CDR1 and CDR2: DFQATT, SNEGSKA (reference sequence). There are 15 residues in the CDR3.